These 12 T cell receptor beta chains were all obtained from the same sample, sequenced in a study of blood T cell repertoires in COVID-19. Here immunoSEQ multiplex PCR was the method, and the copy in TCRdb shows in-frame clones only, minus some. The table records 500,000 to 600,000 clones, around 90% of them present only once. Sequenced input: peripheral blood. These receptors all stem from a woman in her 50s with COVID-19, enrolled during active disease.

The chain links TRBV30 to TRBJ1-6; D remains unclear. This CDR3 spans 13 amino acids. V lost 4 bases and J lost 2, with 6 bases in between. Germline CDR1 and CDR2: GTSNPN and SVGIG (reference sequence). The CDR3 region is CAWTSTYNSPLHF. The DNA for the CDR3 is TGTGCCTGGACGAGTACCTATAATTCACCCCTCCACTTT. The variable domain in full, completed from reference TRBV30 and TRBJ1-6, reads SQTIHQWPATLVQPVGSPLSLECTVEGTSNPNLYWYRQAAGRGLQLLFYSVGIGQISSEVPQNLSASRPQDRQFILSSKKLLLSDSGFYLCAWTSTYNSPLHFGNGTRLTVT.

The rearrangement uses TRBV2 and TRBJ1-1; D unclear. The V gene's germline CDR1 is SNHLY and CDR2 FYNNEI. The V end was cut by 7 bases, the J end by 3 bases, with 18 bases between. This CDR3 spans 15 amino acids. The CDR3 DNA reads as TGTGCCAGCATTGGCGGACTTAGAGGTGACACTGAAGCTTTCTTT. Protein product: CASIGGLRGDTEAFF.

This clone was seen a few times. The chain employs TRBV7-9 and TRBJ2-7; D is unresolved. The germline V and J ends were trimmed by 1 base and 6 bases, with 7 bases remaining between them. The V gene's germline CDR1 is SEHNR and CDR2 FQNEAQ (reference sequence). CDR3 length: 12 residues. In DNA, the CDR3 is TGTGCCAGCAGCTTAGGGGCGACCGAGCAGTACTTC. Protein product: CASSLGATEQYF.

For the CDR3, the DNA is TGTGCCAGCAGTGAAGTAGCGGGGGCCCAAGAGACCCAGTACTTC. Protein product: CASSEVAGAQETQYF. The chain joins TRBV2 to TRBJ2-5, with 9 bases identical to TRBD2. The CDR3 covers 15 residues. Germline V gives CDR1 SNHLY, CDR2 FYNNEI. V lost 1 base and J lost 1; bases outside the gene matches: 1. Filled out from reference TRBV2 and TRBJ2-5, the complete variable domain reads EPEVTQTPSHQVTQMGQEVILRCVPISNHLYFYWYRQILGQKVEFLVSFYNNEISEKSEIFDDQFSVERPDGSNFTLKIRSTKLEDSAMYFCASSEVAGAQETQYFGPGTRLLVL.

The V and J genes are TRBV30 and TRBJ2-1, with a possible D match to TRBD1 (6 bases). The CDR3 totals 13 residues. The V gene's germline CDR1 is GTSNPN and CDR2 SVGIG (reference sequence). V gave up 4 bases and J gave up 7 bases, with 14 bases separating them. The CDR3 DNA reads TGTGCCTGGACTATACAGGGACGGAATGAGCAGTTCTTC. This sequence encodes CAWTIQGRNEQFF.

J is TRBJ2-1 and V is TRBV30; 8 bases match TRBD2. The CDR3 consists of 15 residues. With 0 bases clipped from V and 4 bases from J, the junction kept 5 bases outside the gene matches. Germline V lookup: CDR1 GTSNPN, CDR2 SVGIG (reference sequence). CDR3 loop: CAWSVGTRLYNEQFF. CDR3 sequence (DNA): TGTGCCTGGAGTGTCGGGACTAGATTATACAATGAGCAGTTCTTC.

The chain links TRBV6-4 to TRBJ2-3; 7 bases agree with TRBD2. CDR3 length equals 15 residues. Germline CDR1 reads MRHNA; CDR2 reads SNTAGT. V dropped 0 bases and J dropped 1; count of bases not matched to a gene: 1. The CDR3 loop is CASSDSSGGTDTQYF. For the CDR3, the DNA is TGTGCCAGCAGTGACTCGAGCGGGGGCACAGATACGCAGTATTTT.

The chain is built from TRBV2 and TRBJ2-3; weak D call: TRBD2 (7 bases). CDR3 size: 16 residues. The V gene lost 5 bases and the J gene lost 1 base, with 16 bases spanning the gap. Germline values: CDR1 SNHLY, CDR2 FYNNEI. The CDR3 DNA reads TGTGCCAGCAGTAACGAGGGGGGGCCGGGCACAGATACGCAGTATTTT. Its protein is CASSNEGGPGTDTQYF.

The genes are TRBV5-1 and TRBJ1-1, with D tentatively TRBD1 (5 bases). This CDR3 region has 14 residues. Germline V gives CDR1 SGHRS, CDR2 YFSETQ. V was cut by 2 bases and J by 4 bases, with 12 bases left in between. CDR3 sequence (DNA): TGCGCCAGCAGCTTCGACCAGGGAGGCACTGAAGCTTTCTTT. This gives the protein CASSFDQGGTEAFF.

This chain's CDR3 is CASSLGGRSTEAFF. CDR3 nucleotide sequence: TGTGCCAGCAGCTTAGGGGGGCGGTCGACTGAAGCTTTCTTT. This chain joins TRBV11-1 and TRBJ1-1; tentatively, D is TRBD1 (6 bases). The germline V and J ends were trimmed by 1 base and 5 bases, with 11 bases remaining between them. This CDR3 is built from 14 residues. Germline V gives CDR1 SGHAT, CDR2 FQDESV (reference sequence).

V usage is TRBV30 and J usage is TRBJ2-3; 7 bases line up with TRBD1. CDR1 and CDR2 (germline): GTSNPN, SVGIG (reference sequence). The CDR3 covers 13 residues. With 5 bases clipped from V and 5 bases from J, the junction kept 7 bases outside the gene matches. CDR3 sequence: CAWDREGGDTQYF. The CDR3 DNA is TGTGCCTGGGACAGGGAAGGTGGAGATACGCAGTATTTT. The full variable domain, with the rest looked up from reference TRBV30 and TRBJ2-3, is SQTIHQWPATLVQPVGSPLSLECTVEGTSNPNLYWYRQAAGRGLQLLFYSVGIGQISSEVPQNLSASRPQDRQFILSSKKLLLSDSGFYLCAWDREGGDTQYFGPGTRLTVL.

The chain carries TRBV5-1 and TRBJ2-7, with D possibly being TRBD1 (5 bases). Trimming pared 0 bases from V and 1 base from J, leaving 14 bases between. The CDR3 consists of 16 residues. Germline V gene data show CDR1 as SGHRS and CDR2 as YFSETQ. CDR3 in amino acids: CASSLEGPGQSYEQYF. The CDR3 DNA follows: TGCGCCAGCAGCTTGGAGGGGCCCGGGCAGTCCTACGAGCAGTACTTC.